This T cell receptor beta chain was identified during a study of blood T cell repertoires in COVID-19. Study-level information: The United States, Italy and Spain supplied acute and convalescent COVID-19 samples. PBMCs, B-cell-depleted T cells, or T cells provided the cDNA or gDNA that made up the material.

In the original workflow: Counts of nucleated cells, estimated from reference gene primer amplification, were obtained. Assay used: immunoSEQ multiplex PCR; TCRdb lists only in-frame clones, some missing. Clone size and V and J calls were adopted from that table, with D and trimming inferred from the DNA. This sample has about 64,000 clones, with 70% to 90% found just once. Germline lookup yields CDR1 SQVTM and CDR2 ANQGSEA. Trimming cost V 0 bases and J 0 bases, with 11 bases left between them. The CDR3 has 15 amino acids. This clonotype originated in a man between 65 and 80 years old with acute or convalescent COVID-19. The material sequenced was peripheral blood. The V call is TRBV29-1, the J call TRBJ1-1; D is perhaps TRBD1 (5 bases). This chain's CDR3 is CSVEDHGGMNTEAFF. CDR3 nucleotide sequence: TGCAGCGTTGAAGATCATGGGGGGATGAACACTGAAGCTTTCTTT.